The 21 T cell receptor beta chains below all came from one sample that was sequenced in a study of CD8+ T cells in alopecia areata. It was cDNA, reverse transcribed from extracted RNA, that served as the sequencing template. The table came from immunoSEQ multiplex PCR; TCRdb's copy has only in-frame clones and leaves some out. The data hold roughly 150,000 clones, with about 54% observed a single time. The specimen was CD4+ T cells sorted from blood. These receptors came from a human donor in good health.

V gene TRBV29-1 combines with J gene TRBJ2-3; D is perhaps TRBD1 (6 bases). The ends were cut back, 1 base at V and 4 bases at J, with 9 bases in the middle. Germline V lookup: CDR1 SQVTM, CDR2 ANQGSEA. The CDR3 sequence is 13 residues long. CDR3 amino acids: CSVEAKGADTQYF. The CDR3 bases are TGCAGCGTTGAAGCTAAGGGGGCAGATACGCAGTATTTT.

The genes are TRBV29-1 and TRBJ2-1; TRBD2 matches at 13 bases. The germline gives CDR1 SQVTM, CDR2 ANQGSEA. The CDR3 runs to 15 residues. Trimming cost V 4 bases and J 8 bases; bases outside gene matches: 8. This CDR3 is CSVVTSGRVFHEQFF. The CDR3 bases are TGCAGCGTTGTAACTAGCGGGAGGGTTTTTCATGAGCAGTTCTTC.

This sequence joins TRBV29-1 and TRBJ2-7; D unclear. This CDR3 has 13 amino acids. The germline V gene encodes CDR1 SQVTM and CDR2 ANQGSEA. The ends were cut back, 4 bases at V and 2 bases at J, with 12 bases in the middle. The CDR3 DNA reads TGCAGCGTTGCGTTGAAAGCTGCCTACGAGCAGTACTTC. It codes for CSVALKAAYEQYF.

The chain is built from TRBV28 and TRBJ2-3, with D possibly TRBD1 on 6 matching bases. V lost 6 bases, J lost 5 bases, and 9 bases lay in between. Germline loops: CDR1 MDHEN, CDR2 SYDVKM. The CDR3 totals 12 residues. Here the CDR3 DNA reads TGTGCCAGCAGAACAGGGTTAGATACGCAGTATTTT. Its translation: CASRTGLDTQYF.

This clone was counted only a few times. V gene TRBV18 combines with J gene TRBJ2-1, with 9 bases identical to TRBD2. The CDR3 has 16 amino acids. With 1 base clipped from V and 5 bases from J, the junction kept 6 bases outside the gene matches. The V gene's germline CDR1 is KGHSH and CDR2 LQKENI. CDR3 DNA sequence: TGTGCCAGCTCACCACTTGCTAGCGGGGTAGACAATGAGCAGTTCTTC. This encodes CASSPLASGVDNEQFF. The variable domain in full, with the rest retrieved from reference TRBV18 and TRBJ2-1, is NAGVMQNPRHLVRRRGQEARLRCSPMKGHSHVYWYRQLPEEGLKFMVYLQKENIIDESGMPKERFSAEFPKEGPSILRIQQVVRGDSAAYFCASSPLASGVDNEQFFGPGTRLTVL.

The V gene is TRBV18, the J gene TRBJ2-7, with 8 bases that match TRBD1. The CDR3 is 14 residues long. Unmatched junction bases numbered 8, after V lost 6 bases and J lost 4 bases. The germline V gene encodes CDR1 KGHSH and CDR2 LQKENI. The chain's CDR3 is CASSLVDREYEQYF. In DNA form, the CDR3 reads TGTGCCAGCTCCCTTGTGGACAGGGAGTACGAGCAGTACTTC. Variable domain in full (rest from reference TRBV18 and TRBJ2-7): NAGVMQNPRHLVRRRGQEARLRCSPMKGHSHVYWYRQLPEEGLKFMVYLQKENIIDESGMPKERFSAEFPKEGPSILRIQQVVRGDSAAYFCASSLVDREYEQYFGPGTRLTVT.

V gene TRBV19 combines with J gene TRBJ1-5; 10 bases are a match to TRBD1. CDR1 and CDR2 from the germline V gene are LNHDA and SQIVND (reference sequence). Trimming removed 8 bases from V and 2 bases from J; junction bases left unmatched: 3. The CDR3 has 14 amino acids. In nucleotides, the CDR3 is TGTGCCAGTCGCGGGACAGGGGGCAATCAGCCCCAGCATTTT. This sequence encodes CASRGTGGNQPQHF.

The chain couples TRBV29-1 to TRBJ1-1; a possible D gene is TRBD1 (6 bases). The V gene lost 8 bases and the J gene lost 6 bases, with 10 bases spanning the gap. CDR1 and CDR2 from the germline V gene are SQVTM and ANQGSEA. CDR3 length: 10 amino acids. Here the CDR3 reads CSPRTAEAFF. The CDR3 coding sequence is TGCAGCCCCCGGACAGCTGAAGCTTTCTTT.

This chain joins TRBV5-1 and TRBJ2-3; 8 bases line up with TRBD1. This CDR3 region has 14 residues. Losses at the gene ends were 0 bases for V and 4 bases for J; bases not matched to a gene: 1. CDR1 is SGHRS and CDR2 is YFSETQ in the germline V gene. The CDR3 DNA follows: TGCGCCAGCAGCTTGGGGACAGGGTCAGATACGCAGTATTTT. Translation gives CASSLGTGSDTQYF. Together with reference TRBV5-1 and TRBJ2-3, the CDR3 gives the full variable domain: KAGVTQTPRYLIKTRGQQVTLSCSPISGHRSVSWYQQTPGQGLQFLFEYFSETQRNKGNFPGRFSGRQFSNSRSEMNVSTLELGDSALYLCASSLGTGSDTQYFGPGTRLTVL.

This clone appeared a single time. The chain carries TRBV6-5 and TRBJ1-1, with TRBD1 matching 7 bases. CDR1 is MNHEY, CDR2 SVGAGI, per germline. The CDR3 is made up of 13 amino acids. The V segment lost 7 bases and the J segment 0 bases; nucleotides outside the gene matches: 2. This CDR3 reads CASKTGLNTEAFF. CDR3 sequence (DNA): TGTGCCAGCAAGACAGGGCTGAACACTGAAGCTTTCTTT.

This clone came up a few times. This chain links TRBV28 with TRBJ2-3, with a weak D call TRBD2 (7 bases). Trimming removed 2 bases at V and 0 bases at J, with 12 bases between. The germline CDR1 and CDR2 sequences are MDHEN and SYDVKM. The CDR3 consists of 16 residues. CDR3 sequence reads: CASSLAGGGSTDTQYF. For the CDR3, the DNA is TGTGCCAGCAGTTTAGCTGGGGGGGGCAGCACAGATACGCAGTATTTT.

The chain links TRBV4-1 to TRBJ1-2; D gene uncertain. Germline-derived CDR1 and CDR2 are MGHRA and YSYEKL. This CDR3 comprises 16 residues. Trimming cost V 0 bases and J 8 bases, with 19 bases left between them. The CDR3 region is CASSQDIQALIGGYTF. As DNA, the CDR3 is TGCGCCAGCAGCCAAGATATCCAGGCGCTCATTGGGGGCTACACCTTC.

The CDR3 DNA follows: TGTGCGTTGGAGCGGGGGGACACAGATACGCAGTATTTT. This sequence encodes CALERGDTDTQYF. V and J are TRBV30 and TRBJ2-3; TRBD2 agrees at 9 bases. This CDR3 has 13 residues. Per the germline V gene, CDR1 is GTSNPN and CDR2 is SVGIG (reference sequence).

This chain connects TRBV2 to TRBJ2-1; 7 bases agree with TRBD1. J lost 6 bases, V lost 2 bases, and 7 bases had no gene match. Germline V lookup: CDR1 SNHLY, CDR2 FYNNEI. CDR3 size: 15 residues. The CDR3 DNA follows: TGTGCCAGCAGTGAAAGGACAGGAACTATCAATGAGCAGTTCTTC. Translation gives CASSERTGTINEQFF. The complete variable domain, with remaining parts taken from reference TRBV2 and TRBJ2-1, reads EPEVTQTPSHQVTQMGQEVILRCVPISNHLYFYWYRQILGQKVEFLVSFYNNEISEKSEIFDDQFSVERPDGSNFTLKIRSTKLEDSAMYFCASSERTGTINEQFFGPGTRLTVL.

The V call is TRBV29-1, the J call TRBJ2-7, with a tentative D call TRBD2 (5 bases). The CDR3 extends over 11 amino acids. The V gene's germline CDR1 is SQVTM and CDR2 ANQGSEA. V gave up 6 bases and J gave up 7 bases, with 13 bases separating them. The CDR3 loop is CSVENLAEQYF. In nucleotides, the CDR3 is TGCAGCGTCGAAAATTTAGCGGAGCAGTACTTC.

This clone was seen just once. The rearrangement uses TRBV30 and TRBJ2-1; no clear D gene. This CDR3 spans 11 amino acids. CDR1 is GTSNPN, CDR2 SVGIG, per germline (reference sequence). V was cut by 1 base and J by 8 bases, with 6 bases left in between. The CDR3 protein is CAWSDRDEQFF. The CDR3 DNA reads as TGTGCCTGGAGTGATAGAGATGAGCAGTTCTTC.

CDR3 sequence: CAWSRQGYTGELFF. CDR3 DNA: TGTGCCTGGAGTAGACAGGGGTACACCGGGGAGCTGTTTTTT. The gene calls are TRBV30 and TRBJ2-2; 8 bases line up with TRBD1. V was clipped by 2 bases and J by 3 bases; unmatched bases: 2. The CDR3 has 14 amino acids. Germline V gene data show CDR1 as GTSNPN and CDR2 as SVGIG (reference sequence). The whole variable domain, remainder taken from reference TRBV30 and TRBJ2-2, is SQTIHQWPATLVQPVGSPLSLECTVEGTSNPNLYWYRQAAGRGLQLLFYSVGIGQISSEVPQNLSASRPQDRQFILSSKKLLLSDSGFYLCAWSRQGYTGELFFGEGSRLTVL.

V is TRBV7-3 and J is TRBJ1-2, with a weak D call TRBD1 (5 bases). This CDR3 comprises 13 residues. Germline CDR1 SGHTA, CDR2 FQGTGA. The V end lost 5 bases, the J end lost 6 bases, and 13 bases lay between the germline ends. In DNA form, the CDR3 reads TGTGCCAGCAGCCAAAGAGGGACGGATGGCTACACCTTC. Its protein is CASSQRGTDGYTF.

V usage is TRBV4-1 and J usage is TRBJ1-1; D possibly corresponds to TRBD1 (5 bases). The germline CDR1 and CDR2 sequences are MGHRA and YSYEKL. Deletions cut 1 base from V and 3 bases from J, with 15 bases between. The CDR3 extends over 16 amino acids. The CDR3, as DNA: TGCGCCAGCAGCCAAGTAGATAGGGGATTGCACACTGAAGCTTTCTTT. Translated, it gives CASSQVDRGLHTEAFF.

The chain recombines TRBV4-1 with TRBJ2-6; D not certain. This CDR3 is built from 17 residues. V lost 1 base and J 0 bases, leaving 10 bases between the germline ends. The V gene's germline CDR1 is MGHRA and CDR2 YSYEKL. The CDR3 nucleotides read TGCGCCAGCAGCCAAGCAGCTCAGCGCTCTGGGGCCAACGTCCTGACTTTC. Protein product: CASSQAAQRSGANVLTF.

This chain joins TRBV15 and TRBJ2-7; 9 bases line up with TRBD1. The CDR3 consists of 15 residues. CDR1 and CDR2 from the germline V gene are LNHNV and YYDKDF (reference sequence). V was clipped by 1 base and J by 3 bases; unmatched bases: 4. CDR3 nucleotide sequence: TGTGCCACCAGCAGAGGGACAGGGGTATTCTACGAGCAGTACTTC. As protein: CATSRGTGVFYEQYF. The full variable domain, completed using reference TRBV15 and TRBJ2-7, is DAMVIQNPRYQVTQFGKPVTLSCSQTLNHNVMYWYQQKSSQAPKLLFHYYDKDFNNEADTPDNFQSRRPNTSFCFLDIRSPGLGDTAMYLCATSRGTGVFYEQYFGPGTRLTVT.